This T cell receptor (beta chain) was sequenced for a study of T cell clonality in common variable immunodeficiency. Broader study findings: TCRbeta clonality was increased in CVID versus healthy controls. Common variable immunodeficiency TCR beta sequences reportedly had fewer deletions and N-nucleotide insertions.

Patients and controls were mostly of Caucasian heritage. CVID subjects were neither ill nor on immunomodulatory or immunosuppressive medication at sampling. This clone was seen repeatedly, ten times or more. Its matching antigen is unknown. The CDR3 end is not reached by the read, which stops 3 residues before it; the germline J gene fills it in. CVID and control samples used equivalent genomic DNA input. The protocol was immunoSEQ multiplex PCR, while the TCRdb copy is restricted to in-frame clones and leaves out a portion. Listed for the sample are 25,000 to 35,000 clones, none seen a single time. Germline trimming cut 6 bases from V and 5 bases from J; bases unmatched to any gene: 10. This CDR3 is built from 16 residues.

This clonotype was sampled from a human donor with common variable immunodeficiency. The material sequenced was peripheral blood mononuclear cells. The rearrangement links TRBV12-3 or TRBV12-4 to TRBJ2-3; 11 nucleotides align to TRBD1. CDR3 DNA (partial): TGTGCCAGCAGCCAAGGACAGGGGGCGCTTAGAGATACG. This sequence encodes CASSQGQGALRDT. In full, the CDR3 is CASSQGQGALRDTQYF.